The 28 T cell receptor beta chains below all came from one sample that was sequenced in a study of PD-1 blockade in mismatch repair-deficient tumors. The assay was immunoSEQ multiplex PCR, and TCRdb's table has in-frame clones only and misses some. The sample lists tens of thousands of clones, over 70% seen once, with approximately 2.7% in the top ten. This sample comprised peripheral blood, obtained 12 weeks after starting pembrolizumab. Receptors were obtained from an adult with mismatch repair-deficient cancer.

The chain links TRBV7-9 to TRBJ2-1; TRBD2 agrees at 8 bases. Germline-derived CDR1 and CDR2 are SEHNR and FQNEAQ (reference sequence). V lost 11 bases and J lost 0; bases outside the gene matches: 6. The CDR3 sequence is 14 residues long. The CDR3 is CAGRLASSYNEQFF. The CDR3 DNA reads as TGTGCCGGAAGACTAGCGAGCTCCTACAATGAGCAGTTCTTC.

V is TRBV11-2 and J is TRBJ1-1; the match to TRBD1 covers 7 bases. J was trimmed by 6 bases and V by 5 bases; bases with no gene match: 12. This CDR3 region has 15 residues. The germline CDR1 and CDR2 sequences are SGHAT and FQNNGV. The CDR3 nucleotides are TGTGCCAGCAGCGCCAACAGGGGCGAGGGGGCTGAAGCTTTCTTT. Protein: CASSANRGEGAEAFF.

This clone was counted a few times. The genes are TRBV2 and TRBJ2-7; D gene ambiguous. Germline CDR1 is SNHLY and CDR2 is FYNNEI. The ends were cut back, 2 bases at V and 0 bases at J, with 2 bases in the middle. This CDR3 region has 12 residues. The CDR3 loop is CASSESSYEQYF. In DNA form, the CDR3 reads TGTGCCAGCAGTGAATCCTCCTACGAGCAGTACTTC.

The DNA of the CDR3 is TGTGCCAGTACCTTCTCTTTCCTGAACACTGAAGCTTTCTTT. Encoded protein: CASTFSFLNTEAFF. The gene calls are TRBV19 and TRBJ1-1, with unresolved D. The germline V and J ends were trimmed by 7 bases and 0 bases, with 12 bases remaining between them. From germline, CDR1 is LNHDA and CDR2 SQIVND (reference sequence). This CDR3 spans 14 amino acids. Variable domain in full (rest from reference TRBV19 and TRBJ1-1): DGGITQSPKYLFRKEGQNVTLSCEQNLNHDAMYWYRQDPGQGLRLIYYSQIVNDFQKGDIAEGYSVSREKKESFPLTVTSAQKNPTAFYLCASTFSFLNTEAFFGQGTRLTVV.

The rearrangement joins TRBV6-5 to TRBJ2-1; no clear D. CDR1 MNHEY and CDR2 SVGAGI come from the germline V gene. This CDR3 is built from 14 residues. The V end lost 6 bases, the J end lost 4 bases, and 13 bases lay between the germline ends. CDR3 sequence: CASRGFTLYNEQFF. CDR3 nucleotides: TGTGCCAGCAGGGGCTTCACCCTGTACAATGAGCAGTTCTTC.

The chain links TRBV11-2 to TRBJ2-1, with D hard to call. V dropped 4 bases and J dropped 0 bases, with 10 bases sitting between them. The V gene's germline CDR1 is SGHAT and CDR2 FQNNGV. The CDR3 consists of 15 residues. CDR3 in DNA: TGTGCCAGCAGCTCCGGGTTCCTCTCCTACAATGAGCAGTTCTTC. Encoded protein: CASSSGFLSYNEQFF.

The chain uses TRBV11-2 and TRBJ1-5; 10 bases align to TRBD1. The CDR3 covers 15 residues. Looked up from germline, CDR1 is SGHAT and CDR2 is FQNNGV. V shed 1 base, J shed 6 bases, and the junction held 3 bases outside the gene matches. The DNA for the CDR3 is TGTGCCAGCAGCTTAGGGACAGGGGGTAGTCAGCCCCAGCATTTT. It is translated as CASSLGTGGSQPQHF.

A remark on this clone: Other DNA sequences in the sample encode the same CDR3. The chain combines TRBV5-4 with TRBJ2-3, with D unresolved. The CDR3 covers 12 residues. Per germline, CDR1 SGHNT and CDR2 YYREEE (reference sequence). The ends were cut back, 4 bases at V and 0 bases at J, with 3 bases in the middle. The CDR3 nucleotides are TGTGCCAGCAGCCCTAGCACAGATACGCAGTATTTT. Translated, it gives CASSPSTDTQYF.

The rearrangement uses TRBV11-3 and TRBJ2-3; 11 bases match TRBD2. The CDR3 covers 15 residues. Germline V CDR1 and CDR2: SGHNT, YENEEA. The V gene end was trimmed by 5 bases and the J gene end by 5 bases; junction bases not matched to a gene: 6. CDR3 protein: CASSLNGLAGDTQYF. In DNA, the CDR3 is TGTGCCAGCAGCCTCAACGGACTAGCGGGAGATACGCAGTATTTT.

With regard to this clone: The conserved phenylalanine or tryptophan is not found at the CDR3 terminus, so this likely reflects a read error. This chain connects TRBV6-7 to TRBJ1-2; 9 nucleotides line up with TRBD1. TRBV6-7 is an ORF, with its function uncertain. With V trimmed by 0 bases and J by 8 bases, 22 bases remained unmatched. The CDR3 covers 20 residues. CDR3 sequence (DNA): TGTGCCAGCAGTTACTCCATCGGGGACAGGGCAACCCGTCTCCTTAGCGGCTACACCTCC. This sequence encodes CASSYSIGDRATRLLSGYTS.

The CDR3 sequence: CASSLNNGLAGPGELFF. CDR3 in DNA: TGTGCCAGCAGCTTGAATAACGGACTAGCGGGTCCCGGGGAGCTGTTTTTT. The rearrangement joins TRBV7-3 to TRBJ2-2; 11 bases agree with TRBD2. This CDR3 has 17 residues. With V trimmed by 3 bases and J by 6 bases, 9 bases remained unmatched. CDR1 is SGHTA, CDR2 FQGTGA, per germline.

The chain recombines TRBV7-2 with TRBJ2-3, with 9 bases that match TRBD1. Trimming at V came to 5 bases and at J to 4 bases, leaving 7 bases not matched to a gene. Germline V gene lookup returns CDR1 SGHTA and CDR2 FQGNSA. The length of the CDR3 is 15 residues. CDR3 region: CASSPGQGRADTQYF. The CDR3 DNA reads TGTGCCAGCAGCCCTGGACAGGGGAGGGCAGATACGCAGTATTTT.

The rearrangement links TRBV7-3 to TRBJ2-7; D call uncertain. The CDR3 runs to 13 residues. CDR1 is SGHTA and CDR2 is FQGTGA in the germline V gene. V was cut by 3 bases and J by 2 bases, with 8 bases left in between. The CDR3 here is CASSFGETYEQYF. The CDR3 DNA reads as TGTGCCAGCAGCTTTGGCGAAACCTACGAGCAGTACTTC.

The chain uses TRBV4-2 and TRBJ1-2; no reliable D call. The germline V gene encodes CDR1 LGHNA and CDR2 YNFKEQ. This CDR3 comprises 13 residues. Trimming took off 4 bases at V and 7 bases at J, with 13 bases between the two ends. CDR3 region: CASSPDLRSGYTF. CDR3 nucleotides: TGTGCCAGCAGCCCGGACCTAAGGAGTGGCTACACCTTC.

This chain joins TRBV15 and TRBJ2-1, with TRBD2 matching over 11 bases. The V and J ends lost 4 bases and 6 bases, in that order; junction bases with no gene match: 2. This CDR3 region has 14 residues. Germline assignment: CDR1 LNHNV and CDR2 YYDKDF (reference sequence). CDR3 in amino acids: CATSTSGRFNEQFF. The CDR3 coding sequence is TGTGCCACCAGCACTAGCGGGAGGTTCAATGAGCAGTTCTTC. The variable domain in full, with the rest retrieved from reference TRBV15 and TRBJ2-1, is DAMVIQNPRYQVTQFGKPVTLSCSQTLNHNVMYWYQQKSSQAPKLLFHYYDKDFNNEADTPDNFQSRRPNTSFCFLDIRSPGLGDTAMYLCATSTSGRFNEQFFGPGTRLTVL.

The chain employs TRBV7-9 and TRBJ2-1; 12 bases align to TRBD2. The CDR3 spans 18 residues. Germline values: CDR1 SEHNR, CDR2 FQNEAQ (reference sequence). V shed 1 base and J 2 bases; nucleotides not matched to a gene: 6. CDR3 region: CASSLGLAGGSAYNEQFF. CDR3 in DNA: TGTGCCAGCAGCTTAGGCCTAGCGGGAGGGAGCGCCTACAATGAGCAGTTCTTC.

The chain links TRBV5-6 to TRBJ1-2, with D uncertain. This CDR3 region has 17 residues. The V end lost 1 base, the J end lost 2 bases, and 18 bases lay between the germline ends. CDR1 is SGHDT and CDR2 is YYEEEE in the germline V gene. CDR3 nucleotides: TGTGCCAGCAGCTTGTTCGCCGTAGGTAGGGCGAACTATGGCTACACCTTC. This codes for CASSLFAVGRANYGYTF.

Of note for this clone: This sample also contains other DNA sequences that code for the same CDR3. The J gene is TRBJ1-1, the V gene TRBV19, with D maybe TRBD1 (5 bases). Germline V gives CDR1 LNHDA, CDR2 SQIVND (reference sequence). The V gene lost 9 bases and the J gene lost 2 bases, with 13 bases spanning the gap. The length of the CDR3 is 13 residues. The CDR3, as DNA: TGTGCCAGCCAGAGACAGATAAACACTGAAGCTTTCTTT. Its translation: CASQRQINTEAFF.

This clone appeared once. J is TRBJ2-2 and V is TRBV7-2; D unclear. The V gene's germline CDR1 is SGHTA and CDR2 FQGNSA. This CDR3 spans 13 amino acids. Trimming took 5 bases from V and 3 from J, leaving 7 bases between them. CDR3 sequence: CASSTRYTGELFF. Written as DNA, the CDR3 is TGTGCCAGCAGCACCCGGTACACCGGGGAGCTGTTTTTT.

The chain has TRBV25-1 and TRBJ2-3; a possible D gene is TRBD2 (5 bases). V was cut by 0 bases and J by 4 bases, with 14 bases left in between. Looked up from germline, CDR1 is MGHDK and CDR2 is SYGVNS. The CDR3 sequence is 16 residues long. CDR3 nucleotides: TGTGCCAGCAGTGAATATAATAGGCCGGGGTCAGATACGCAGTATTTT. It yields the protein CASSEYNRPGSDTQYF.

Here the CDR3 DNA reads TGTGCCAGCAGCTTATATGAGCAGTTCTTC. Its translation is CASSLYEQFF. The chain couples TRBV7-9 to TRBJ2-1; D call uncertain. This CDR3 is 10 amino acids long. The germline V and J ends were trimmed by 2 bases and 8 bases, with 1 base remaining between them. Germline loops: CDR1 SEHNR, CDR2 FQNEAQ (reference sequence).

V and J are TRBV4-2 and TRBJ2-1; D is undetermined. Germline-derived CDR1 and CDR2 are LGHNA and YNFKEQ. CDR3 length: 17 residues. V dropped 0 bases and J dropped 0 bases, with 12 bases sitting between them. CDR3 protein: CASSQDGLDLSYNEQFF. The DNA for the CDR3 is TGTGCCAGCAGCCAAGACGGATTGGACCTCTCCTACAATGAGCAGTTCTTC.

There are a few counts of this clone. As DNA, the CDR3 is TGTGCCAGCAGCTTGCACACTGAAGCTTTCTTT. This sequence encodes CASSLHTEAFF. The chain links TRBV5-5 to TRBJ1-1; D gene ambiguous. This CDR3 contains 11 residues. The V end was cut by 1 base, the J end by 3 bases, with 1 base between. Germline V gene data show CDR1 as SGHKS and CDR2 as YYEKEE (reference sequence). Supplemented by reference TRBV5-5 and TRBJ1-1, the full variable domain reads DAGVTQSPTHLIKTRGQQVTLRCSPISGHKSVSWYQQVLGQGPQFIFQYYEKEERGRGNFPDRFSARQFPNYSSELNVNALLLGDSALYLCASSLHTEAFFGQGTRLTVV.

The chain employs TRBV5-6 and TRBJ2-2; 7 bases align to TRBD2. With 6 bases clipped from V and 4 bases from J, the junction kept 3 bases outside the gene matches. CDR1 is SGHDT, CDR2 YYEEEE, per germline. The CDR3 length is 13 residues. The CDR3 DNA reads TGTGCCAGCATACGGGGGGTCACCGGGGAGCTGTTTTTT. Protein sequence: CASIRGVTGELFF.

In this sample, this clone turned up once. This chain connects TRBV6-5 to TRBJ2-7; TRBD1 agrees at 12 bases. Per germline, CDR1 MNHEY and CDR2 SVGAGI. The CDR3 contains 15 residues. V shed 2 bases, J shed 5 bases, and the junction held 4 bases outside the gene matches. The CDR3 loop is CASSYTGQGAHEQYF. CDR3 nucleotides: TGTGCCAGCAGTTACACGGGACAGGGGGCCCACGAGCAGTACTTC.

This chain links TRBV2 with TRBJ2-1; 16 bases align to TRBD2. CDR1 and CDR2 (germline): SNHLY, FYNNEI. CDR3 size: 13 residues. Trimming removed 6 bases from V and 15 bases from J; junction bases left unmatched: 5. This chain's CDR3 is CASRGTSGRALFF. For the CDR3, the DNA is TGTGCCAGCAGAGGGACTAGCGGGAGGGCTCTGTTCTTC. Drawing the rest from reference TRBV2 and TRBJ2-1, the complete variable domain is EPEVTQTPSHQVTQMGQEVILRCVPISNHLYFYWYRQILGQKVEFLVSFYNNEISEKSEIFDDQFSVERPDGSNFTLKIRSTKLEDSAMYFCASRGTSGRALFFGPGTRLTVL.

The chain couples TRBV2 to TRBJ2-4, with a weak D call TRBD1 (5 bases). Germline CDR1 is SNHLY and CDR2 is FYNNEI. CDR3 length: 17 amino acids. Between the trimmed V and J ends, which lost 2 bases and 2 bases, there was a span of 16 bases. The DNA for the CDR3 is TGTGCCAGCAGTGAAATGGGGCTAACTACCTCCAAAAACATTCAGTACTTC. Its translation: CASSEMGLTTSKNIQYF. The whole variable domain, filled in from reference TRBV2 and TRBJ2-4, reads EPEVTQTPSHQVTQMGQEVILRCVPISNHLYFYWYRQILGQKVEFLVSFYNNEISEKSEIFDDQFSVERPDGSNFTLKIRSTKLEDSAMYFCASSEMGLTTSKNIQYFGAGTRLSVL.

The chain is built from TRBV19 and TRBJ2-1; possibly TRBD1 for D (6 bases). There are 17 residues in the CDR3. The V end lost 4 bases, the J end lost 1 base, and 17 bases lay between the germline ends. Germline V gene data show CDR1 as LNHDA and CDR2 as SQIVND (reference sequence). CDR3 protein: CASSRPRGLGSYNEQFF. CDR3 in DNA: TGTGCCAGTAGTAGGCCCAGGGGCTTGGGGTCCTACAATGAGCAGTTCTTC.